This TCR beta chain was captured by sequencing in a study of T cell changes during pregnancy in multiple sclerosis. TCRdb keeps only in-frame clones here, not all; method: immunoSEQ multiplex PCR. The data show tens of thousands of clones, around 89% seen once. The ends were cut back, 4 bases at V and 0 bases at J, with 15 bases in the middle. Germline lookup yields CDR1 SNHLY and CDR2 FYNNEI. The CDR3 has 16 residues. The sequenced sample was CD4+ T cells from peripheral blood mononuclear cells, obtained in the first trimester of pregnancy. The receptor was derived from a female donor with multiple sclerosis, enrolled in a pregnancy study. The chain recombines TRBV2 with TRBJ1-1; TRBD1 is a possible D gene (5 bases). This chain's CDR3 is CASSGRGGWMNTEAFF. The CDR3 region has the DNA TGTGCCAGCAGTGGAAGGGGCGGCTGGATGAACACTGAAGCTTTCTTT.